This passage covers 30 T cell receptor beta chains from one sample sequenced in a study of cytomegalovirus exposure and HLA in healthy donors. PCR involved 60 Vbeta and 13 Jbeta primers. Assay: immunoSEQ multiplex PCR; the TCRdb copy retains only in-frame clones and omits some. The sample has roughly 150,000 clones, around 77% seen once. Sequencing was performed on PBMCs. Receptor source: a man aged 25-45 years in good health.

The chain joins TRBV4-3 to TRBJ1-4; 7 bases agree with TRBD1. The germline V gene encodes CDR1 LGHNA and CDR2 YSLEER. CDR3 size: 16 residues. Trimming removed 1 base from V and 4 bases from J; junction bases left unmatched: 6. The CDR3 is CASSQGQGSGNEKLFF. The CDR3 nucleotides read TGCGCCAGCAGCCAAGGACAGGGTTCGGGTAATGAAAAACTGTTTTTT.

This chain uses TRBV5-1 with TRBJ2-7; 14 bases are shared with TRBD2. Losses at the gene ends were 4 bases for V and 6 bases for J; bases not matched to a gene: 6. This CDR3 spans 15 amino acids. Germline V CDR1 and CDR2: SGHRS, YFSETQ. The CDR3 here is CASSLGLAGAGEQYF. CDR3 DNA sequence: TGCGCCAGCAGCCTGGGACTAGCGGGAGCGGGCGAGCAGTACTTC. The whole variable domain, filled in from reference TRBV5-1 and TRBJ2-7, reads KAGVTQTPRYLIKTRGQQVTLSCSPISGHRSVSWYQQTPGQGLQFLFEYFSETQRNKGNFPGRFSGRQFSNSRSEMNVSTLELGDSALYLCASSLGLAGAGEQYFGPGTRLTVT.

This chain joins TRBV7-2 and TRBJ2-1; TRBD1 is a possible D gene (6 bases). The V end lost 5 bases, the J end lost 9 bases, and 17 bases lay between the germline ends. The CDR3 sequence is 14 residues long. CDR1 SGHTA and CDR2 FQGNSA come from the germline V gene. This chain's CDR3 is CASSPTGQLGEQFF. CDR3 bases: TGTGCCAGCAGCCCGACGGGACAACTTGGTGAGCAGTTCTTC.

The chain employs TRBV5-4 and TRBJ2-1, with TRBD2 identical over 13 bases. Germline V gene lookup returns CDR1 SGHNT and CDR2 YYREEE (reference sequence). The CDR3 has 15 amino acids. The V segment lost 4 bases and the J segment 8 bases; nucleotides outside the gene matches: 6. The CDR3 is CASSDRTSGSYEQFF. DNA for the CDR3: TGTGCCAGCAGCGACCGGACTAGCGGGAGCTATGAGCAGTTCTTC.

V and J are TRBV27 and TRBJ2-5, with 14 nucleotides matching TRBD2. CDR3 length: 13 residues. Germline V CDR1 and CDR2: MNHEY, SMNVEV (reference sequence). V gave up 8 bases and J gave up 11 bases; unmatched junction bases: 7. Here the CDR3 reads CASPPGLAGEQYF. The CDR3 DNA reads as TGTGCCAGCCCTCCGGGACTAGCGGGGGAGCAGTACTTC.

J is TRBJ2-7 and V is TRBV10-2; the match to TRBD1 covers 10 bases. Germline-derived CDR1 and CDR2 are WSHSY and SAAADI. The V segment lost 7 bases and the J segment 3 bases; nucleotides outside the gene matches: 9. The CDR3 runs to 15 residues. Here the CDR3 reads CASTAPGQGIYEQYF. DNA of the CDR3: TGCGCCAGCACTGCGCCGGGACAGGGGATCTACGAGCAGTACTTC.

This chain uses TRBV19 with TRBJ1-1, with 7 bases aligning to TRBD1. Germline CDR1 and CDR2: LNHDA and SQIVND (reference sequence). V lost 7 bases and J lost 4; bases outside the gene matches: 12. This CDR3 has 15 residues. Written as DNA, the CDR3 is TGTGCCAGTACGGGACAGCGAGGTTTTGTCACTGAAGCTTTCTTT. Its translation is CASTGQRGFVTEAFF.

The rearrangement uses TRBV18 and TRBJ2-7, with D possibly TRBD1 on 5 matching bases. Germline-derived CDR1 and CDR2 are KGHSH and LQKENI. Trimming took 3 bases from V and 2 from J, leaving 11 bases between them. This CDR3 is built from 14 residues. CDR3 protein: CASSPNTGTYEQYF. Here the CDR3 DNA reads TGTGCCAGCTCACCTAATACAGGTACCTACGAGCAGTACTTC. The full variable domain, with the rest looked up from reference TRBV18 and TRBJ2-7, is NAGVMQNPRHLVRRRGQEARLRCSPMKGHSHVYWYRQLPEEGLKFMVYLQKENIIDESGMPKERFSAEFPKEGPSILRIQQVVRGDSAAYFCASSPNTGTYEQYFGPGTRLTVT.

The sample holds one count of this clone. The V and J genes are TRBV15 and TRBJ2-1; a possible D gene is TRBD2 (5 bases). CDR3 size: 18 residues. Germline CDR1 LNHNV, CDR2 YYDKDF (reference sequence). V lost 0 bases and J 2 bases, leaving 17 bases between the germline ends. The CDR3 loop reads CATSRDRSQRRTYNEQFF. In nucleotides, the CDR3 is TGTGCCACCAGCAGAGATCGCTCCCAGCGGAGAACCTACAATGAGCAGTTCTTC.

Notes on this clone: A junction end diverges from the germline sequence, so it may reflect a read error. V usage is TRBV7-9 and J usage is TRBJ1-1; 9 bases align to TRBD1. This CDR3 is built from 15 residues. Per germline, CDR1 SEHNR and CDR2 FQNEAQ (reference sequence). The CDR3: CSSSWGQGSNTEAFF. The CDR3 DNA follows: TGTTCCAGCAGCTGGGGACAGGGATCGAACACTGAAGCTTTCTTT.

The chain links TRBV4-3 to TRBJ2-5; TRBD1 agrees at 8 bases. With the DNA end fitting TRBJ2-7 better, the J assignment may be wrong. The CDR3 runs 15 residues. The V gene's germline CDR1 is LGHNA and CDR2 YSLEER. CDR3: CASSQAGTGTYEQYF. DNA of the CDR3: TGCGCCAGCAGCCAAGCCGGGACAGGTACCTACGAGCAGTACTTC.

The chain links TRBV7-9 to TRBJ2-7, with TRBD2 matching 14 bases. Unmatched junction bases numbered 8, after V lost 5 bases and J lost 5 bases. The CDR3 covers 16 residues. Per germline, CDR1 SEHNR and CDR2 FQNEAQ (reference sequence). CDR3 nucleotides: TGTGCCAGCAGCAAACCGGGACTAGCGGGAGTGAACGAGCAGTACTTC. It translates to CASSKPGLAGVNEQYF.

The genes are TRBV11-2 and TRBJ2-1; TRBD2 matches at 9 bases. The CDR3 sequence is 16 residues long. Losses at the gene ends were 5 bases for V and 6 bases for J; bases not matched to a gene: 11. Per germline, CDR1 SGHAT and CDR2 FQNNGV. CDR3: CASSLRGAGGPNEQFF. The CDR3 DNA sequence: TGTGCCAGCAGCCTAAGGGGGGCGGGAGGGCCCAATGAGCAGTTCTTC.

The CDR3 DNA reads as TGTGCCAGCAGCGTGGGTTCTCCTAGCGGGAGTGGAGAGACCCAGTACTTC. This gives the protein CASSVGSPSGSGETQYF. The rearrangement joins TRBV5-8 to TRBJ2-5; 10 nucleotides match TRBD2. V was clipped by 4 bases and J by 4 bases; unmatched bases: 13. The CDR3 consists of 17 residues. Per the germline V gene, CDR1 is SGHTS and CDR2 is YDEGEE. The variable domain in full, completed from reference TRBV5-8 and TRBJ2-5, reads EAGVTQSPTHLIKTRGQQATLRCSPISGHTSVYWYQQALGLGLQFLLWYDEGEERNRGNFPPRFSGRQFPNYSSELNVNALELEDSALYLCASSVGSPSGSGETQYFGPGTRLLVL.

The chain recombines TRBV18 with TRBJ2-5; no reliable D call. Germline CDR1 KGHSH, CDR2 LQKENI. V lost 0 bases, J lost 1 base, and 9 bases lay in between. This CDR3 is built from 15 residues. The CDR3 loop reads CASSPPGDPQETQYF. For the CDR3, the DNA is TGTGCCAGCTCACCACCCGGAGACCCCCAAGAGACCCAGTACTTC.

The chain employs TRBV7-9 and TRBJ1-1; 9 bases line up with TRBD1. Looked up from germline, CDR1 is SEHNR and CDR2 is FQNEAQ (reference sequence). The CDR3 sequence is 15 residues long. Trimming removed 1 base from V and 4 bases from J; junction bases left unmatched: 4. CDR3 residues: CASSLVGQGPTEAFF. CDR3 in DNA: TGTGCCAGCAGCTTAGTTGGACAGGGGCCCACTGAAGCTTTCTTT.

This chain uses TRBV7-9 with TRBJ2-2, with 11 bases that match TRBD2. The CDR3 covers 19 residues. Germline assignment: CDR1 SEHNR and CDR2 FQNEAQ (reference sequence). V was clipped by 8 bases and J by 0 bases; unmatched bases: 14. In DNA form, the CDR3 reads TGTGCCAGCTCATTAGTGGGGGGACTAGCGGTCGCGAACACCGGGGAGCTGTTTTTT. It is translated as CASSLVGGLAVANTGELFF.

The genes are TRBV13 and TRBJ2-7; D is possibly TRBD1 (5 bases). CDR1 and CDR2 from the germline V gene are PRHDT and FYEKMQ (reference sequence). This CDR3 contains 12 residues. Trimming removed 1 base at V and 6 bases at J, with 7 bases between. The CDR3 region has the DNA TGTGCCAGCAGCTTAGTAGGGGTCGAGCAGTACTTC. It encodes CASSLVGVEQYF.

CDR3 amino acids: CASSLGGLGDTQYF. The CDR3 coding sequence is TGCGCCAGCAGCTTGGGGGGACTGGGAGATACGCAGTATTTT. The genes are TRBV5-1 and TRBJ2-3; D is possibly TRBD2 (6 bases). This CDR3 has 14 residues. Germline V gene lookup returns CDR1 SGHRS and CDR2 YFSETQ. The germline V and J ends were trimmed by 0 bases and 5 bases, with 10 bases remaining between them.

This chain connects TRBV6-5 to TRBJ2-7; 7 nucleotides line up with TRBD2. This CDR3 spans 15 amino acids. J was trimmed by 4 bases and V by 6 bases; bases with no gene match: 12. In germline, CDR1 is MNHEY, CDR2 SVGAGI. As DNA, the CDR3 is TGTGCCAGCAGGGGACCTATGGGAGGGAAGTACGAGCAGTACTTC. This sequence encodes CASRGPMGGKYEQYF.

This clone was recorded only once. This chain joins TRBV7-2 and TRBJ2-7, with 8 bases aligning to TRBD2. Trimming cost V 5 bases and J 7 bases; bases outside gene matches: 13. Germline V CDR1 and CDR2: SGHTA, FQGNSA. There are 15 residues in the CDR3. The CDR3 sequence is CASSRGTGGLGEQYF. CDR3 nucleotides: TGTGCCAGCAGCCGGGGAACGGGAGGGCTGGGAGAGCAGTACTTC.

This clone showed up just once. V is TRBV4-1 and J is TRBJ2-1, with 11 bases aligning to TRBD2. From germline, CDR1 is MGHRA and CDR2 YSYEKL. The CDR3 sequence is 16 residues long. V dropped 0 bases and J dropped 7; count of bases not matched to a gene: 5. The CDR3 region has the DNA TGCGCCAGCAGCCAAGAACTAGCGGGAGCTCGGAATGAGCAGTTCTTC. Protein sequence: CASSQELAGARNEQFF.

This clone appeared a few times. The V gene is TRBV19, the J gene TRBJ2-1; possibly TRBD1 for D (5 bases). V was shortened by 3 bases and J by 7 bases, with 7 bases between the two germline ends. The V gene's germline CDR1 is LNHDA and CDR2 SQIVND (reference sequence). The CDR3 sequence is 12 residues long. The CDR3 DNA is TGTGCCAGTAGTATCGACAGAAATGAGCAGTTCTTC. Amino acids: CASSIDRNEQFF.

The rearrangement links TRBV1 to TRBJ2-7; the table calls TRBD2, which could not be checked here. TRBV1 is a pseudogene. The CDR3 runs to 16 residues. For the CDR3, the DNA is TGCACCAGCAGCCAAGATTGGGGCGGGAGGGCTTACGAGCAGTACTTC. This encodes CTSSQDWGGRAYEQYF.

The rearrangement uses TRBV27 and TRBJ1-6; possibly TRBD1 for D (5 bases). V lost 2 bases and J lost 6, with 11 bases in between. The CDR3 totals 15 residues. Looked up from germline, CDR1 is MNHEY and CDR2 is SMNVEV (reference sequence). CDR3 protein: CASSLQSRANSPLHF. For the CDR3, the DNA is TGTGCCAGCAGTTTACAGAGCAGGGCTAATTCACCCCTCCACTTT.

CDR3 loop: CASSVGSSGSIVNEQFF. The CDR3 DNA follows: TGTGCCAGCAGCGTTGGATCTAGCGGGAGTATAGTCAATGAGCAGTTCTTC. This chain joins TRBV5-5 and TRBJ2-1; 10 bases are a match to TRBD2. The trim removed 4 bases at V and 6 bases at J, leaving 13 bases unmatched. The CDR3 has 17 amino acids. CDR1 is SGHKS, CDR2 YYEKEE, per germline (reference sequence).

The chain's CDR3 is CASSQGVSAYEQYF. Written as DNA, the CDR3 is TGCGCCAGCAGCCAAGGGGTTAGCGCGTACGAGCAGTACTTC. The rearrangement joins TRBV4-3 to TRBJ2-7, with D perhaps matching TRBD2 (5 bases). V lost 1 base, J lost 4 bases, and 11 bases lay in between. CDR3 length equals 14 residues. Germline assignment: CDR1 LGHNA and CDR2 YSLEER.

This clone appeared once. The chain couples TRBV5-4 to TRBJ2-1; 12 nucleotides agree with TRBD2. Germline V gene lookup returns CDR1 SGHNT and CDR2 YYREEE (reference sequence). Trimming removed 0 bases from V and 4 bases from J; junction bases left unmatched: 2. CDR3 length: 16 amino acids. The CDR3: CASSLGGTSGYNEQFF. In DNA, the CDR3 is TGTGCCAGCAGCTTGGGGGGGACTAGCGGGTACAATGAGCAGTTCTTC.

This clone turned up a few times. J is TRBJ2-7 and V is TRBV4-1; D unresolved. Trimming pared 0 bases from V and 2 bases from J, leaving 14 bases between. The CDR3 has 16 amino acids. Germline assignment: CDR1 MGHRA and CDR2 YSYEKL. This CDR3 reads CASSQEERGGTYEQYF. CDR3 coding DNA: TGCGCCAGCAGCCAAGAGGAAAGAGGCGGAACCTACGAGCAGTACTTC.

The chain couples TRBV19 to TRBJ2-1; tentatively, D is TRBD2 (5 bases). Trimming left V 4 bases short and J 1 base short, with 20 bases between. CDR3 length: 18 amino acids. Germline V gives CDR1 LNHDA, CDR2 SQIVND (reference sequence). The DNA of the CDR3 is TGTGCCAGTAGTACTAGCCGGGCCTCAATGGGGTCCTACAATGAGCAGTTCTTC. Translated: CASSTSRASMGSYNEQFF.